This TCR beta chain was identified in a study of cytomegalovirus exposure and HLA in healthy donors. With 5 bases removed from V and 1 base from J, the gap between germline ends came to 17 bases. CDR3 length equals 16 residues. Germline loops: CDR1 SGHVS, CDR2 FNYEAQ. 13 Jbeta primers and 60 Vbeta primers were used for the PCR. This table comes from immunoSEQ multiplex PCR, and its TCRdb copy is limited to in-frame clones, with some not included. The sample has 97,000 or so clones; 63% are singletons. Only a few counts were recorded for this clone. Sequences were obtained from PBMCs. The sequence derives from a human donor in good health. The chain carries TRBV7-6 and TRBJ1-1, with D possibly TRBD1 on 6 matching bases. The CDR3 region has the DNA TGTGCCAGCAGCCTAAAGGCCAGGGGTGAGAACACTGAAGCTTTCTTT. Translation: CASSLKARGENTEAFF.